This T cell receptor (beta chain) comes out of a study of cytomegalovirus exposure and HLA in healthy donors. Study findings and constraints: Researchers left out some V segments, among them TRBV6-2 and TRBV6-3, as indistinguishable. For TCR beta chains, V- and J-gene trimming was later linked to a missense DCLRE1C variant.

J was trimmed by 4 bases and V by 2 bases; bases with no gene match: 1. The length of the CDR3 is 14 residues. PCR involved 60 Vbeta and 13 Jbeta primers. Profiling relied on immunoSEQ multiplex PCR, and the TCRdb table lists in-frame clones only, not all of them. The table has roughly 190,000 clones, 79% seen once. Concerning this clone: What it binds is unknown.

Regarding donors, all were healthy bone marrow donors. Likely unrecorded immune exposures existed in these nominally healthy donors. The genes are TRBV23-1 and TRBJ2-5; 10 positions agree with TRBD1. TRBV23-1 is annotated as an ORF whose role is uncertain. This receptor was obtained from a woman between 45 and 65 years old in good health and CMV-seronegative. The specimen sequenced was PBMCs. The CDR3 loop is CASSQRTGGETQYF. The CDR3 coding sequence is TGCGCCAGCAGTCAAAGGACAGGGGGAGAGACCCAGTACTTC.